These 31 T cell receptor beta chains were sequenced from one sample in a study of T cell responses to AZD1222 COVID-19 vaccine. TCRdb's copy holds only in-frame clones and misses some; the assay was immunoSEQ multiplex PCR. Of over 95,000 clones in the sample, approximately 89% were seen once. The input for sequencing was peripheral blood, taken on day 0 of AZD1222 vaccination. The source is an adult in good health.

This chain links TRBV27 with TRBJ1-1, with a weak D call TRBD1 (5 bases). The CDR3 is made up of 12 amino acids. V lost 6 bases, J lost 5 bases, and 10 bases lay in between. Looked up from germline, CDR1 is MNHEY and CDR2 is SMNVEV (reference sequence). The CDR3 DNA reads TGTGCCAGCAGGGCAGGGTGGACTGAAGCTTTCTTT. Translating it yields CASRAGWTEAFF.

The CDR3 region is CASSVGPTSSYNSPLHF. CDR3 sequence (DNA): TGTGCCAGCAGCGTAGGTCCGACGAGCTCCTATAATTCACCCCTCCACTTT. The V call is TRBV9, the J call TRBJ1-6; D gene ambiguous. Germline V gene data show CDR1 as SGDLS and CDR2 as YYNGEE. Trimming shortened V by 0 bases and J by 0 bases, and 10 bases separated the two germline ends. The CDR3 contains 17 residues.

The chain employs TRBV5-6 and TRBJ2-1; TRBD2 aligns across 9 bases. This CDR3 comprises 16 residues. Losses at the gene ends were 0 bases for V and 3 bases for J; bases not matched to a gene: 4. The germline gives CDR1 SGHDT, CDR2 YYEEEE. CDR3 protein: CASSLASGALYNEQFF. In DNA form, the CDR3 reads TGTGCCAGCAGCTTGGCTAGCGGGGCCCTCTACAATGAGCAGTTCTTC.

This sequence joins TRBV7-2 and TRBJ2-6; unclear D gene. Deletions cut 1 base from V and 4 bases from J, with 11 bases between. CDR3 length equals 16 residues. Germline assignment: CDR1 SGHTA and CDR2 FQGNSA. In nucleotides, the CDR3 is TGTGCCAGCAGCTTAGGAGTGGGGTTCGGGGCCAACGTCCTGACTTTC. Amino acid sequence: CASSLGVGFGANVLTF.

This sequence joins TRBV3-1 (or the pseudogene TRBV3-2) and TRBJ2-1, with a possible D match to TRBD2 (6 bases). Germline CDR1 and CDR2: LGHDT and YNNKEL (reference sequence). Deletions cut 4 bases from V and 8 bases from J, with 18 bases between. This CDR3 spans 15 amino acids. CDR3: CASSPLGGKRYEQFF. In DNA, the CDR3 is TGTGCCAGCAGCCCCCTTGGGGGGAAACGCTATGAGCAGTTCTTC.

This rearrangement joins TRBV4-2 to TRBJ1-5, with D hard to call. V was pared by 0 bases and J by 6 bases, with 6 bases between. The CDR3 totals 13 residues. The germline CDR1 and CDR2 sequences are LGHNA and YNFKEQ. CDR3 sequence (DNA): TGTGCCAGCAGCCAAGAAGGTGGTCAGCCCCAGCATTTT. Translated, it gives CASSQEGGQPQHF.

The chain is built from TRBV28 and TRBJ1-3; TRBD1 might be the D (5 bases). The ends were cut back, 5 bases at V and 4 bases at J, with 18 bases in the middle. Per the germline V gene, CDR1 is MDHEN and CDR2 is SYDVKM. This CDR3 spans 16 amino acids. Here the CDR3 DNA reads TGTGCCAGCAGTCGGTCCTCGGGGGTAGAAGGAAACACCATATATTTT. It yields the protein CASSRSSGVEGNTIYF.

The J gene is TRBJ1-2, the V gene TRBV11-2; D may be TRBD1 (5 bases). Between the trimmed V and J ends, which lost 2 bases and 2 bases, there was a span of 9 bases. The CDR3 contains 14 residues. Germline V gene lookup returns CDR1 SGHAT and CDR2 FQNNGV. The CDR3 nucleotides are TGTGCCAGCAGCTTATACGAGGGGAACTATGGCTACACCTTC. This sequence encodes CASSLYEGNYGYTF.

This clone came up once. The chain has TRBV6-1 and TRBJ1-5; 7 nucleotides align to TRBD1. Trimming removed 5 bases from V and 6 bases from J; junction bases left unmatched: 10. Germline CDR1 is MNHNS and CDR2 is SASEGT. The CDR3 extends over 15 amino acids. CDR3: CASSSGQERGQPQHF. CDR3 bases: TGTGCCAGCAGTTCTGGACAGGAGAGGGGTCAGCCCCAGCATTTT.

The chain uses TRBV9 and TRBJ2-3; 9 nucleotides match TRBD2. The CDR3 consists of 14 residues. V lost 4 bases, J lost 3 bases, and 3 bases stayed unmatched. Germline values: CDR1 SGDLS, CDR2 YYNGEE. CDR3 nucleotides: TGTGCCAGCAGCTCCCTAGCGGGAACAGATACGCAGTATTTT. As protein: CASSSLAGTDTQYF.

Here the CDR3 DNA reads TGTGCCAGCAGCCAAGTTTGGCGGGGGAGACGAGAAATTGAGCAGTTCTTC. It yields the protein CASSQVWRGRREIEQFF. The chain links TRBV4-2 to TRBJ2-1; the match to TRBD2 covers 7 bases. V lost 1 base and J lost 9; bases outside the gene matches: 15. The CDR3 sequence is 17 residues long. Germline CDR1 and CDR2: LGHNA and YNFKEQ.

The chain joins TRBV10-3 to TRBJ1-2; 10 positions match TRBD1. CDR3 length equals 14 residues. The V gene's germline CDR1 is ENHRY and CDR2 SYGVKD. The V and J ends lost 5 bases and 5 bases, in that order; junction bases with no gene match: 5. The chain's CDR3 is CAISRQGAGYGYTF. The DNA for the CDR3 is TGTGCCATCAGTAGACAGGGGGCCGGGTATGGCTACACCTTC.

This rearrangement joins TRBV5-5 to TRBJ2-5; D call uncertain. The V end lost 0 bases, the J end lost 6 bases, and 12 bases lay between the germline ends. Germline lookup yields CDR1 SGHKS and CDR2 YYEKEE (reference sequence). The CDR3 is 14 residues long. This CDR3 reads CASSLASAWQTQYF. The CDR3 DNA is TGTGCCAGCAGCTTGGCCTCAGCCTGGCAGACCCAGTACTTC.

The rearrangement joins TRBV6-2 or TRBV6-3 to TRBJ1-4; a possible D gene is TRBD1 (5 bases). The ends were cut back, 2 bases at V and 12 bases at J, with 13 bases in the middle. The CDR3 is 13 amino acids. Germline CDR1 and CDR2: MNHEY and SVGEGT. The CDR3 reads CASSYIGRGELFF. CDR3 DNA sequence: TGTGCCAGCAGTTACATCGGTCGAGGGGAACTGTTTTTT.

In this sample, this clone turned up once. CDR3 nucleotide sequence: TGTGCCTGGAGACGGGACAGGGTATTCGAGACCCAGTACTTC. Its translation: CAWRRDRVFETQYF. The chain couples TRBV30 to TRBJ2-5; 9 nucleotides match TRBD1. Germline trimming cut 3 bases from V and 5 bases from J; bases unmatched to any gene: 7. There are 14 residues in the CDR3. Germline CDR1 GTSNPN, CDR2 SVGIG (reference sequence). Full variable domain (rest looked up from reference TRBV30 and TRBJ2-5): SQTIHQWPATLVQPVGSPLSLECTVEGTSNPNLYWYRQAAGRGLQLLFYSVGIGQISSEVPQNLSASRPQDRQFILSSKKLLLSDSGFYLCAWRRDRVFETQYFGPGTRLLVL.

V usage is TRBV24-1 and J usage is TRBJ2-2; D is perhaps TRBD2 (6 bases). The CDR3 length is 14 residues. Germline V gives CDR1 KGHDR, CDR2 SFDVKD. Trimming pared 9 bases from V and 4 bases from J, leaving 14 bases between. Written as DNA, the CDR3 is TGTGCCACCGCGGTGGCGGGGACCACCGGGGAGCTGTTTTTT. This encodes CATAVAGTTGELFF.

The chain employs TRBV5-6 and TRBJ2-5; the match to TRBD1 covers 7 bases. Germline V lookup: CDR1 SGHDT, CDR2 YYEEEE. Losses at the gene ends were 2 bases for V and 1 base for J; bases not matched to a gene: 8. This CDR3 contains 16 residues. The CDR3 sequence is CASSLQGGSLQETQYF. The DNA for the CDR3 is TGTGCCAGCAGCTTACAAGGGGGCTCCCTCCAAGAGACCCAGTACTTC.

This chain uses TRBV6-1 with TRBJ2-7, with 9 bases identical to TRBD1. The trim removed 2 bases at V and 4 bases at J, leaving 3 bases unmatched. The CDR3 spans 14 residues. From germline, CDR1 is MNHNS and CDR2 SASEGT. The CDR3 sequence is CASSETGGEYEQYF. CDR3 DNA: TGTGCCAGCAGTGAAACAGGGGGCGAATACGAGCAGTACTTC.

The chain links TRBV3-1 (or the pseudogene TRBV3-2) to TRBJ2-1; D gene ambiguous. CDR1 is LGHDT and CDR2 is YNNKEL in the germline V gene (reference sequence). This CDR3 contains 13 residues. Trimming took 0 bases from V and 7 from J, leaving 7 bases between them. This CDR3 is CASSQDLRNEQFF. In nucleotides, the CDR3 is TGTGCCAGCAGCCAAGATCTGCGGAATGAGCAGTTCTTC.

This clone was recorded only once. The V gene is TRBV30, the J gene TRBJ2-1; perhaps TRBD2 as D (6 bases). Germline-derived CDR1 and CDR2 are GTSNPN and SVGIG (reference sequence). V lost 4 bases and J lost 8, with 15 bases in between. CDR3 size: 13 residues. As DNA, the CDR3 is TGTGCCTGGAAGGGACTCCTATGGGATGAGCAGTTCTTC. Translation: CAWKGLLWDEQFF. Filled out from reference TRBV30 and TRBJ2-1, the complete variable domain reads SQTIHQWPATLVQPVGSPLSLECTVEGTSNPNLYWYRQAAGRGLQLLFYSVGIGQISSEVPQNLSASRPQDRQFILSSKKLLLSDSGFYLCAWKGLLWDEQFFGPGTRLTVL.

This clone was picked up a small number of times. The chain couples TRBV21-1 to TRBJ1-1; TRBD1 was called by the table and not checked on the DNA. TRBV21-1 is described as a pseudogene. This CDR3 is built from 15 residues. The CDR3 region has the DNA TGTGCCAGCAGCAAAGTCGAGGACAGGGGCGGCGAAGCTTTCTTT. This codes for CASSKVEDRGGEAFF.

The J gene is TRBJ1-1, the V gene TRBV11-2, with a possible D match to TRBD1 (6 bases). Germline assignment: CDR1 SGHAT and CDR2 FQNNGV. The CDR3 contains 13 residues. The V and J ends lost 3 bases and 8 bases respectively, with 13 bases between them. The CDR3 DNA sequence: TGTGCCAGCAGCTTTCAAGCGGGGGGCGAAGCTTTCTTT. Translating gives CASSFQAGGEAFF.

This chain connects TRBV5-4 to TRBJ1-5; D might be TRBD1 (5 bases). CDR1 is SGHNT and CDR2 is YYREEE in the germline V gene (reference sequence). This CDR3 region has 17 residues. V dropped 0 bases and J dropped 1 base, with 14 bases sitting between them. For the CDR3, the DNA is TGTGCCAGCAGCTTGGTTACAGGATCTTTAAGCAATCAGCCCCAGCATTTT. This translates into CASSLVTGSLSNQPQHF.

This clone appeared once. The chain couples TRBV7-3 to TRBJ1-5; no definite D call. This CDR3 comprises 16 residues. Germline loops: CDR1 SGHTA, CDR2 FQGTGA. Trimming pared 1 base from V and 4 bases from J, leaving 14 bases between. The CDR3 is CASSLRVGGSNQPQHF. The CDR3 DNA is TGTGCCAGCAGCTTAAGGGTCGGCGGTTCGAATCAGCCCCAGCATTTT.

CDR3 amino acids: CASSTPQGHGYTF. The DNA of the CDR3 is TGTGCCAGCAGTACCCCACAGGGTCATGGCTACACCTTC. V usage is TRBV6-2 or TRBV6-3 and J usage is TRBJ1-2, with D perhaps TRBD1 (6 bases). Germline assignment: CDR1 MNHEY and CDR2 SVGEGT. The ends were cut back, 5 bases at V and 6 bases at J, with 13 bases in the middle. The CDR3 is 13 amino acids.

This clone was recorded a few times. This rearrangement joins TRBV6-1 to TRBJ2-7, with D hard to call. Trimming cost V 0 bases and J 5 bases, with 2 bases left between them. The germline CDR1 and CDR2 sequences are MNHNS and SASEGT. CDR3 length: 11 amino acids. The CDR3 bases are TGTGCCAGCAGTGAAGCGCACGAGCAGTACTTC. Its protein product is CASSEAHEQYF.

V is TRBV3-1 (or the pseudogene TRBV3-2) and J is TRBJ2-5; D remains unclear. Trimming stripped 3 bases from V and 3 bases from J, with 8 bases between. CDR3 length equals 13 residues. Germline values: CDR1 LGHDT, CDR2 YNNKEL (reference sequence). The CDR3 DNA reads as TGTGCCAGCAGCCATCCGTTTGAAGAGACCCAGTACTTC. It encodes CASSHPFEETQYF.

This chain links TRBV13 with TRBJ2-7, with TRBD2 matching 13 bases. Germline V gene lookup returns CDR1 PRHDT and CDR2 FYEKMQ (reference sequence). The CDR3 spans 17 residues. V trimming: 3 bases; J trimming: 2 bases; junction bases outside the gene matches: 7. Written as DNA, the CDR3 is TGTGCCAGCAGCTTGGGGACTAGCGGGGACAAACCCTACGAGCAGTACTTC. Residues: CASSLGTSGDKPYEQYF. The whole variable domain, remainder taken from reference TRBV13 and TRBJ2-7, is AAGVIQSPRHLIKEKRETATLKCYPIPRHDTVYWYQQGPGQDPQFLISFYEKMQSDKGSIPDRFSAQQFSDYHSELNMSSLELGDSALYFCASSLGTSGDKPYEQYFGPGTRLTVT.

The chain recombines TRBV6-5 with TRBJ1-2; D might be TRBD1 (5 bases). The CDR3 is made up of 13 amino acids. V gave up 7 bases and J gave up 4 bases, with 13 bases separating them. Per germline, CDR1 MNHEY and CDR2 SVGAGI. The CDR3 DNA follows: TGTGCCAGCATTGGAGGGGCGGGCTATGGCTACACCTTC. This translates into CASIGGAGYGYTF.

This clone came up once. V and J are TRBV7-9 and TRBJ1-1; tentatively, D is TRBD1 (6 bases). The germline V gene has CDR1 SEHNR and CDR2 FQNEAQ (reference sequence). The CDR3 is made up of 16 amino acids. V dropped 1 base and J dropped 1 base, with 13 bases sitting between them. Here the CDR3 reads CASSLGSPQGNTEAFF. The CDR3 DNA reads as TGTGCCAGCAGCTTAGGTTCGCCACAGGGGAACACTGAAGCTTTCTTT.

The CDR3 nucleotides read TGTGCCATCAGTGAGAGGGACTCCCGGACGGGCAACACTGAAGCTTTCTTT. This gives the protein CAISERDSRTGNTEAFF. The chain is built from TRBV10-3 and TRBJ1-1; a weak D match, TRBD1 (5 bases). This CDR3 comprises 17 residues. Germline loops: CDR1 ENHRY, CDR2 SYGVKD. V was cut by 2 bases and J by 2 bases, with 18 bases left in between.